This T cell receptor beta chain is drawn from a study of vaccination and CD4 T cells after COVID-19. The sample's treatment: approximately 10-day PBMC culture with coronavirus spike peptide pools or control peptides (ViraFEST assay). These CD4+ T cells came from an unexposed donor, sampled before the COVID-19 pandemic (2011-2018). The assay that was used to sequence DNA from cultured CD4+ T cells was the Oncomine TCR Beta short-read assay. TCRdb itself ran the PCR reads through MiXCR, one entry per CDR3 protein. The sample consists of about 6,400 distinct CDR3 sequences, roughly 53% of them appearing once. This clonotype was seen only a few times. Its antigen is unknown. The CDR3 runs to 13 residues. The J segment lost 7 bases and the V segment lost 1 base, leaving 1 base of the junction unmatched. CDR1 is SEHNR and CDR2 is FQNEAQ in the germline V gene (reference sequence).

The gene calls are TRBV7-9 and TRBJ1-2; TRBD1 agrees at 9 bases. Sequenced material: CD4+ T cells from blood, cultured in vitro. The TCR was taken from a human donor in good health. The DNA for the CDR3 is TGTGCCAGCAGCTTAGGGACAGGGGTTGGCTACACCTTC. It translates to CASSLGTGVGYTF.